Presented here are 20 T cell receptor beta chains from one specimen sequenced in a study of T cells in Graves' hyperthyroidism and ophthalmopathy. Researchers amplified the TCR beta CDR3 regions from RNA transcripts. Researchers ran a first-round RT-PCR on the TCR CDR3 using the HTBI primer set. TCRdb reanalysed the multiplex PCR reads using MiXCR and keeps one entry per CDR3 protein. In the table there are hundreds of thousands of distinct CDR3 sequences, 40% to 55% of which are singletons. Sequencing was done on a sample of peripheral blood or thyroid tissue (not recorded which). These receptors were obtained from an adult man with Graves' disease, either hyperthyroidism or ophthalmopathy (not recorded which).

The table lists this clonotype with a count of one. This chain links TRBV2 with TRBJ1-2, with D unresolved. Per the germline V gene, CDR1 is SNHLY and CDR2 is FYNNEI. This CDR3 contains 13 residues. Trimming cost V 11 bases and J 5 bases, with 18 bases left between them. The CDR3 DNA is TGTGCCTCAACAGAGCTCTCGGGGTATGGCTACACCTTC. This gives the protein CASTELSGYGYTF.

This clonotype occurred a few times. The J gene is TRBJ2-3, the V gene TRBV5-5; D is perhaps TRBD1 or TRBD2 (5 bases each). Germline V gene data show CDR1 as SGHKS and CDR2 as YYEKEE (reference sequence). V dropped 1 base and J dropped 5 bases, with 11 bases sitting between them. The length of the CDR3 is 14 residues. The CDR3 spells CASSLPAGRDTQYF. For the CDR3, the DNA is TGTGCCAGCAGCTTGCCTGCAGGGAGAGATACGCAGTATTTT.

CDR3: CASSSGPKNQPQHF. DNA of the CDR3: TGTGCCAGCAGCTCTGGACCGAAAAATCAGCCCCAGCATTTT. The chain has TRBV11-2 and TRBJ1-5; D is unresolved. Germline assignment: CDR1 SGHAT and CDR2 FQNNGV. V lost 4 bases, J lost 4 bases, and 11 bases lay in between. This CDR3 contains 14 residues.

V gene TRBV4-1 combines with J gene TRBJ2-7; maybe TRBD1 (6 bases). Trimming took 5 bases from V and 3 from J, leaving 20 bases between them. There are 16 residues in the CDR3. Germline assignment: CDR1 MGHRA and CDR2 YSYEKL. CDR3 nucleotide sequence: TGCGCCAGCAGCACGGACAGCCCAGTCTTACGCTACGAGCAGTACTTC. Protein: CASSTDSPVLRYEQYF.

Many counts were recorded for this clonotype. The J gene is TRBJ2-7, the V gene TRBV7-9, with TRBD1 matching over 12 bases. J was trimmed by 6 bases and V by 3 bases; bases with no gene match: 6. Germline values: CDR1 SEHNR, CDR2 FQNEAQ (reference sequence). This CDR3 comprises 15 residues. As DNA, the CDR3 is TGTGCCAGCAGCTTCGAGGGACAGGGGGCAGTCGAGCAGTACTTC. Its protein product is CASSFEGQGAVEQYF.

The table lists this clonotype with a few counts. The CDR3 DNA sequence: TGTGCCAGCAGCTTGGTGGGGGAATCGGCCAGCGAGACCCAGTACTTC. This translates into CASSLVGESASETQYF. The rearrangement links TRBV5-6 to TRBJ2-5, with D tentatively TRBD1 or TRBD2 (5 bases each). Germline CDR1 is SGHDT and CDR2 is YYEEEE. The CDR3 consists of 16 residues. The V gene lost 0 bases and the J gene lost 5 bases, with 17 bases spanning the gap.

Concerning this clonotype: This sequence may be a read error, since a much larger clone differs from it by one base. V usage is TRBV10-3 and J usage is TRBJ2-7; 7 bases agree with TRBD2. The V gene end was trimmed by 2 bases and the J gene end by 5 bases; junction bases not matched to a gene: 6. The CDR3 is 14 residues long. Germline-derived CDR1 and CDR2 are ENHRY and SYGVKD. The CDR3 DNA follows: TGTGCCATCAGTGAGGTATTAGCGGGCGACGAGCAGTACTTC. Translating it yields CAISEVLAGDEQYF.

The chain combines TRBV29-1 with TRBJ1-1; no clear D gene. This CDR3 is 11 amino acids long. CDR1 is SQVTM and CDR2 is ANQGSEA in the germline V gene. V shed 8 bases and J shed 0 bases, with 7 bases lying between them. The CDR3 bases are TGCAGCCTCCGGGTGAACACTGAAGCTTTCTTT. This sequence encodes CSLRVNTEAFF.

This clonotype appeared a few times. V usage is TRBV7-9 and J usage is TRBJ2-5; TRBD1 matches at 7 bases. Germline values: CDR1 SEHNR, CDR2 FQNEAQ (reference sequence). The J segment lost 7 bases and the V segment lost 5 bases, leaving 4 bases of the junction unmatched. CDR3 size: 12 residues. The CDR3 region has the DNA TGTGCCAGCAGCCCGACAGGGAGGACCCAGTACTTC. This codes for CASSPTGRTQYF.

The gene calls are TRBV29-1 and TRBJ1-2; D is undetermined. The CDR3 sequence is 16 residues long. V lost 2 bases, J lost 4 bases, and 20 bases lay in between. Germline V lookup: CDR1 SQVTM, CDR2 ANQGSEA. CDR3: CSVETPPVEGGYGYTF. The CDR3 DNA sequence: TGCAGCGTTGAAACCCCCCCGGTGGAGGGCGGCTATGGCTACACCTTC.

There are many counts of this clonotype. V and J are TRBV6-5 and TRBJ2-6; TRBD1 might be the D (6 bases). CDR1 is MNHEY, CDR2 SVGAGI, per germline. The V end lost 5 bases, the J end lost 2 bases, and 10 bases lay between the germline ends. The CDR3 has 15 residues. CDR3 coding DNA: TGTGCCAGCAGTGGGGGCAGGGCTGGGGCCAACGTCCTGACTTTC. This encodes CASSGGRAGANVLTF.

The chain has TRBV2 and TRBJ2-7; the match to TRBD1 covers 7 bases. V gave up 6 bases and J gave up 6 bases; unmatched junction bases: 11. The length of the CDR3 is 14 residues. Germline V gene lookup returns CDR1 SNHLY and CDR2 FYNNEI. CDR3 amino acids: CASSVQTGPGEQYF. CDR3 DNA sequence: TGTGCCAGCAGCGTACAGACAGGGCCTGGCGAGCAGTACTTC.

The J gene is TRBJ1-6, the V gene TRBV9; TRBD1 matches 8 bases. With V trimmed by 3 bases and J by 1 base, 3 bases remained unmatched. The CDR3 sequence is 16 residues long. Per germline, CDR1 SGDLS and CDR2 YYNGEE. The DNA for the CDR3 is TGTGCCAGCAGCGCACGACAGGGGTCCTATAATTCACCCCTCCACTTT. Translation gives CASSARQGSYNSPLHF. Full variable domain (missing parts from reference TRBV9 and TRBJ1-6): DSGVTQTPKHLITATGQRVTLRCSPRSGDLSVYWYQQSLDQGLQFLIQYYNGEERAKGNILERFSAQQFPDLHSELNLSSLELGDSALYFCASSARQGSYNSPLHFGNGTRLTVT.

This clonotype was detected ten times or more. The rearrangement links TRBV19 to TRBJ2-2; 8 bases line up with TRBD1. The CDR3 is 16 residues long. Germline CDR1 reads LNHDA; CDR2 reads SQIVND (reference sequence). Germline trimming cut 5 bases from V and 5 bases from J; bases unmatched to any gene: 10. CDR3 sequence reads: CASSLRTGTGTGELFF. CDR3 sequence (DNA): TGTGCCAGTAGTTTACGGACAGGGACGGGAACCGGGGAGCTGTTTTTT.

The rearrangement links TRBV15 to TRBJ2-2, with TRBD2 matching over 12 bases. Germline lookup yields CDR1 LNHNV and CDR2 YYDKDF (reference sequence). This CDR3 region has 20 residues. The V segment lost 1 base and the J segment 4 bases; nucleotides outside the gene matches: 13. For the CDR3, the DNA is TGTGCCACCAGCAGAGTGGGAGTGCTAGCGGGAGGGCCTACCACCGGGGAGCTGTTTTTT. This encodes CATSRVGVLAGGPTTGELFF.

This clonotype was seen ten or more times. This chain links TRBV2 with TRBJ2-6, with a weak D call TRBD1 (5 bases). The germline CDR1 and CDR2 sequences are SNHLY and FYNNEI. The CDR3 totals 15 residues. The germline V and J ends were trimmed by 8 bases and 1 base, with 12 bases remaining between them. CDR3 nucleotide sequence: TGTGCCAGCGGAGAAACAGGTTCTGGGGCCAACGTCCTGACTTTC. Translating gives CASGETGSGANVLTF.

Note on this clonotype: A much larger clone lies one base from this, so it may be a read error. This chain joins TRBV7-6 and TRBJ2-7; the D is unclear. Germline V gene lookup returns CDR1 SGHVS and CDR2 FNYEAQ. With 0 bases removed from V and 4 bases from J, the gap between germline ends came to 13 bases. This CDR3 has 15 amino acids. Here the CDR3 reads CASSLAEIVGYEQYF. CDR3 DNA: TGTGCCAGCAGCTTAGCGGAGATCGTGGGGTACGAGCAGTACTTC.

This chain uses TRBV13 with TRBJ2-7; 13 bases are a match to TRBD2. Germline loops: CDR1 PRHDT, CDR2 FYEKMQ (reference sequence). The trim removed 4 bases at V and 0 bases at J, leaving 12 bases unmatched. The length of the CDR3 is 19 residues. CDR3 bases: TGTGCCAGCAGCTACGGGAGGGGACTAGCGGGACAGGCCTCCTACGAGCAGTACTTC. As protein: CASSYGRGLAGQASYEQYF.

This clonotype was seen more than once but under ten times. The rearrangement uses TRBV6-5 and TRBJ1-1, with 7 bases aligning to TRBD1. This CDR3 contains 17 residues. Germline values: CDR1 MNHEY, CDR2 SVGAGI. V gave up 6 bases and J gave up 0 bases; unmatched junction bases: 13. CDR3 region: CASRSRVQGQMNTEAFF. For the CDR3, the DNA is TGTGCCAGCAGATCTCGGGTACAGGGGCAAATGAACACTGAAGCTTTCTTT.

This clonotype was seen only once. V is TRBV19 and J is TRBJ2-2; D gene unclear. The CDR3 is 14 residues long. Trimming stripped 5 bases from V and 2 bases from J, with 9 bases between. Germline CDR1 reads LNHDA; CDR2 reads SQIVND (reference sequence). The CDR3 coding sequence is TGTGCCAGTAGTGTGGAGTTAAACACCGGGGAGCTGTTTTTT. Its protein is CASSVELNTGELFF.